This T cell receptor (beta chain) was retrieved from a study of T-cell reconstitution after alpha-beta-depleted transplantation in children. At least ten counts were recorded for this clonotype. For TCRbeta, the library was prepared with unique molecular identifiers. From the PCR reads, TCRdb called clonotypes with MiXCR, one entry per CDR3 protein. The table records around 680,000 distinct CDR3 sequences, approximately 17% of them present only once. CDR1 and CDR2 (germline): DFQATT, SNEGSKA (reference sequence). CDR3 size: 20 residues. With 3 bases clipped from V and 2 bases from J, the junction kept 16 bases outside the gene matches.

The rearrangement uses TRBV20-1 and TRBJ2-3; the match to TRBD2 covers 14 bases. The specimen was PBMCs from the stem cell graft donor, collected from the stem cell graft. This clonotype was obtained from a human donor who donated a stem cell graft to a child with acute myeloid leukemia. CDR3 sequence: CSASQPQWTSGGPSTDTQYF. The CDR3 nucleotides are TGCAGTGCTAGTCAACCTCAATGGACTAGCGGGGGGCCGTCCACAGATACGCAGTATTTT.